What follows is one T cell receptor beta chain and its context. Its antigen is unidentified. At the DNA level, this CDR3 is encoded by other sequences in the same sample as well. This table comes from immunoSEQ multiplex PCR, and its TCRdb copy is limited to in-frame clones, with some not included. The repertoire holds around 29,000 clones, with 85% as singletons. The sample comes from a study of OX40 agonist ivuxolimab in advanced cancers. The wider study: Participants, 70% to 90% male, averaged roughly 55 years of age, ranging from roughly 20 to 79.

The V segment lost 3 bases and the J segment 5 bases; nucleotides outside the gene matches: 11. Germline V gene sequence: CDR1 MNHEY, CDR2 SMNVEV (reference sequence). The CDR3 covers 17 residues. Points from the study as a whole: CD8+ T cells (on average) carried more expanded clones than CD4+ T cells. At doses 0.1 to 3.0 mg/kg, CD4+ and CD8+ clones expanded.

This receptor was identified in an adult with an advanced solid tumor such as melanoma, head and neck, liver or kidney cancer. V usage is TRBV27 and J usage is TRBJ2-2; 8 bases align to TRBD2. Sequenced here: CD4+ or CD8+ T cells sorted from blood, sampled in a trial of the OX40 agonist ivuxolimab. CDR3 bases: TGTGCCAGCAGTTTGGGTGGCGTCGGGGGGGGAACCGGGGAGCTGTTTTTT. It yields the protein CASSLGGVGGGTGELFF.